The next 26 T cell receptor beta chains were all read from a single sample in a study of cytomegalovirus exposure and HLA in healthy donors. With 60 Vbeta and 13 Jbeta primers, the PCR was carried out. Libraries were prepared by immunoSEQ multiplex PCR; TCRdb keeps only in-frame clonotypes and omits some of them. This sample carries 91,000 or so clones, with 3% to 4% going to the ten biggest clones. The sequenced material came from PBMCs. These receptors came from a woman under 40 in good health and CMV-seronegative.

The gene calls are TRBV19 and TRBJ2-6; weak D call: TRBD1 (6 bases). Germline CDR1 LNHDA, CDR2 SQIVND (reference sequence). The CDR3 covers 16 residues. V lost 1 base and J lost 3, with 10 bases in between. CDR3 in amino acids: CASSIVGGFGANVLTF. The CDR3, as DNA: TGTGCCAGTAGTATAGTTGGGGGCTTTGGGGCCAACGTCCTGACTTTC.

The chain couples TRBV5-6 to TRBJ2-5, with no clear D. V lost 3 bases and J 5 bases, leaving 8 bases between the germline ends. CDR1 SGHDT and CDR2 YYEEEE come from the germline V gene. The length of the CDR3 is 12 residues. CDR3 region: CASSSPGETQYF. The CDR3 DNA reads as TGTGCCAGCAGCTCCCCCGGGGAGACCCAGTACTTC.

CDR3 loop: CASSRGPEDEQYF. In nucleotides, the CDR3 is TGTGCCAGCAGCCGCGGGCCCGAGGACGAGCAGTACTTC. The chain carries TRBV6-5 and TRBJ2-7; D is possibly TRBD2 (5 bases). CDR1 is MNHEY, CDR2 SVGAGI, per germline. The CDR3 runs to 13 residues. V lost 6 bases, J lost 5 bases, and 14 bases lay in between.

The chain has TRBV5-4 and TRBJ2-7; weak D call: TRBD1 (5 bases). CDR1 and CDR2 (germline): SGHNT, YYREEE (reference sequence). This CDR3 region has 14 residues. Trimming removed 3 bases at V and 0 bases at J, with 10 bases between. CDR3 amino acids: CASSSEQVSYEQYF. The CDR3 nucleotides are TGTGCCAGCAGCTCAGAACAGGTCTCCTACGAGCAGTACTTC.

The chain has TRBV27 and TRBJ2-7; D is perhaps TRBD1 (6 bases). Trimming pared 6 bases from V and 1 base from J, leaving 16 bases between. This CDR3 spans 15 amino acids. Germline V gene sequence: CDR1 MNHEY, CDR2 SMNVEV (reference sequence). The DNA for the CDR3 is TGTGCCAGCAGGATCCTAGGGACAAATTCCTACGAGCAGTACTTC. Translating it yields CASRILGTNSYEQYF.

Here the CDR3 reads CASSLGIYRNTGELFF. As DNA, the CDR3 is TGTGCCAGCAGCTTAGGCATTTACAGGAACACCGGGGAGCTGTTTTTT. The chain joins TRBV7-8 to TRBJ2-2; D ambiguous. V lost 1 base and J 1 base, leaving 10 bases between the germline ends. CDR3 length: 16 amino acids. From germline, CDR1 is SGHVS and CDR2 FQNEAQ.

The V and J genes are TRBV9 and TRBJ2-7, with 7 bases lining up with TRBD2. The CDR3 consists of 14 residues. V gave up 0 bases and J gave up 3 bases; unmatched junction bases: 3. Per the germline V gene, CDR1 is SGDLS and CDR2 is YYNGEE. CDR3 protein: CASSVERDGYEQYF. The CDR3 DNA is TGTGCCAGCAGCGTAGAGCGGGATGGCTACGAGCAGTACTTC. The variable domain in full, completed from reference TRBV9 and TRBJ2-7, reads DSGVTQTPKHLITATGQRVTLRCSPRSGDLSVYWYQQSLDQGLQFLIQYYNGEERAKGNILERFSAQQFPDLHSELNLSSLELGDSALYFCASSVERDGYEQYFGPGTRLTVT.

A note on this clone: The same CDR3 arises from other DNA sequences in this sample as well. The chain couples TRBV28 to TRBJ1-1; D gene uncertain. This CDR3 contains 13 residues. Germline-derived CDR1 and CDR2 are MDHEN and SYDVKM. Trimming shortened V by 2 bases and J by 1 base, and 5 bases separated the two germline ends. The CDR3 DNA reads TGTGCCAGCAGTTTAGCAGGGAACACTGAAGCTTTCTTT. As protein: CASSLAGNTEAFF.

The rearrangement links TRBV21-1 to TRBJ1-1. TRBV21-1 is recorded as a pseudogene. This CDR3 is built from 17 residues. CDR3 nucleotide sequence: TGTGCCATCTACCTAGGGGGGGGAAGGGGGATGAACACTGAAGCTTTCTTT. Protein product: CAIYLGGGRGMNTEAFF.

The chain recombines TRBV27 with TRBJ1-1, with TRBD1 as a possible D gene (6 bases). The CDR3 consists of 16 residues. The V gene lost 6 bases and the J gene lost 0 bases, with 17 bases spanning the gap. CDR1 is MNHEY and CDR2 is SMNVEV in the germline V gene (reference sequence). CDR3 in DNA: TGTGCCAGCAGATCCGGGACATTGATCCTGAACACTGAAGCTTTCTTT. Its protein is CASRSGTLILNTEAFF.

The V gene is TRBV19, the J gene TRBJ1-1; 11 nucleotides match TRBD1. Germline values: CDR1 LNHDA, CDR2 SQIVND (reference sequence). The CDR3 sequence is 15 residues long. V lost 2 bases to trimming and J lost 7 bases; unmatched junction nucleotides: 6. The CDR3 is CASSIWDRGYGEAFF. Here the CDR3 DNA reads TGTGCCAGTAGTATATGGGACAGGGGGTATGGTGAAGCTTTCTTT.

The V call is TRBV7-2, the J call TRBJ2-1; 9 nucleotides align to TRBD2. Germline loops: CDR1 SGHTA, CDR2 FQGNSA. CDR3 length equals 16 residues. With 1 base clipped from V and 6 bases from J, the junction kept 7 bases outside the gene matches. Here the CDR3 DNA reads TGTGCCAGCAGCTTAGAATTGGGACTAGCTGCCAATGAGCAGTTCTTC. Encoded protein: CASSLELGLAANEQFF.

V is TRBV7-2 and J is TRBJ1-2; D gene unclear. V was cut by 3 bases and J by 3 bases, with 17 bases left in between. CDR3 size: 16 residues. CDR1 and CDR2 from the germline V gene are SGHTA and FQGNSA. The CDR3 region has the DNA TGTGCCAGCAGCTTGGATATAGCCGCTCGGGACTATGGCTACACCTTC. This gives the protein CASSLDIAARDYGYTF. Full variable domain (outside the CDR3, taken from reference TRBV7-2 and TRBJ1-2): GAGVSQSPSNKVTEKGKDVELRCDPISGHTALYWYRQSLGQGLEFLIYFQGNSAPDKSGLPSDRFSAERTGGSVSTLTIQRTQQEDSAVYLCASSLDIAARDYGYTFGSGTRLTVV.

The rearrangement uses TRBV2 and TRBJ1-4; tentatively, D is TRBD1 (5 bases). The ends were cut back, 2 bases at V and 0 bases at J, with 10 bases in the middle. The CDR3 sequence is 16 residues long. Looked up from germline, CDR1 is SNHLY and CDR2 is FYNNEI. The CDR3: CASSEQGPATNEKLFF. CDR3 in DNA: TGTGCCAGCAGTGAACAGGGCCCTGCAACTAATGAAAAACTGTTTTTT.

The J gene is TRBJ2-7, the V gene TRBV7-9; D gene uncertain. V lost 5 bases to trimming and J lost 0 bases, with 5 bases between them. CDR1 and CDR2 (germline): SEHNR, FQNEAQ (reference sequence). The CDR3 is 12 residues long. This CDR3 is CASSLTSYEQYF. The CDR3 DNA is TGTGCCAGCAGCCTAACCTCCTACGAGCAGTACTTC.

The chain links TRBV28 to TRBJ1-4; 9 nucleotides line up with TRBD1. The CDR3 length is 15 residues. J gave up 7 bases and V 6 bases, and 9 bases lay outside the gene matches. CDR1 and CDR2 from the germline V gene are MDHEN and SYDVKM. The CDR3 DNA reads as TGTGCCAGCAGCAGGACAGGGGTGAGGAGTGAAAAACTGTTTTTT. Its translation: CASSRTGVRSEKLFF.

This chain's CDR3 is CASSDTGSAYGYTF. DNA for the CDR3: TGTGCCAGCAGTGACACAGGGTCGGCCTATGGCTACACCTTC. This rearrangement joins TRBV6-1 to TRBJ1-2, with D maybe TRBD1 (6 bases). The V gene's germline CDR1 is MNHNS and CDR2 SASEGT. The ends were cut back, 3 bases at V and 4 bases at J, with 12 bases in the middle. This CDR3 comprises 14 residues.

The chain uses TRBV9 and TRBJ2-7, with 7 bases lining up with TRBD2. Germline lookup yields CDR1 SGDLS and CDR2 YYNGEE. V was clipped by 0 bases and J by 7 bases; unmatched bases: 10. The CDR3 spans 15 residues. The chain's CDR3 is CASSVAVGGTSEQYF. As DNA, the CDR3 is TGTGCCAGCAGCGTAGCGGTGGGGGGGACTTCAGAGCAGTACTTC. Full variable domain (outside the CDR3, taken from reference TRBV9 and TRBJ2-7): DSGVTQTPKHLITATGQRVTLRCSPRSGDLSVYWYQQSLDQGLQFLIQYYNGEERAKGNILERFSAQQFPDLHSELNLSSLELGDSALYFCASSVAVGGTSEQYFGPGTRLTVT.

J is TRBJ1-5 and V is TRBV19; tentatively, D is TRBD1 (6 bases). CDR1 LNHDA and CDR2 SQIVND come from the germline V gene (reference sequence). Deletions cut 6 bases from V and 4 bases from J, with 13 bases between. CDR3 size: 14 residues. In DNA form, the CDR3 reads TGTGCCAGTAGCCCCGGACAGCCAAATCAGCCCCAGCATTTT. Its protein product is CASSPGQPNQPQHF.

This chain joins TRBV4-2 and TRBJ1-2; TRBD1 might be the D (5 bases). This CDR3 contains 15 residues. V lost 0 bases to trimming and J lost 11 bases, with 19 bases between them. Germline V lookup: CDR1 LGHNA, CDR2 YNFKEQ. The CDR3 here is CASSQEGERNQGYTF. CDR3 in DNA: TGTGCCAGCAGCCAAGAAGGAGAGAGGAACCAGGGATACACCTTC.

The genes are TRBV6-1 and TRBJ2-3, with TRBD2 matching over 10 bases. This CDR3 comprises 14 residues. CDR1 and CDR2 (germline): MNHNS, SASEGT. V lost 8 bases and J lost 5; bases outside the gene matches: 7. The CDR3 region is CASCLAGAGDTQYF. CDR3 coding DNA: TGTGCCAGCTGTCTAGCGGGAGCTGGAGATACGCAGTATTTT.

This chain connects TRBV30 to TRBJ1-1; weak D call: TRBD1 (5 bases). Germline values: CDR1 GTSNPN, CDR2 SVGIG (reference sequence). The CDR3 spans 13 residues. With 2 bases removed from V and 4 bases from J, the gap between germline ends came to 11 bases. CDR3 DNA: TGTGCCTGGAGTAGGGGAAGTCTCACTGAAGCTTTCTTT. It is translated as CAWSRGSLTEAFF.

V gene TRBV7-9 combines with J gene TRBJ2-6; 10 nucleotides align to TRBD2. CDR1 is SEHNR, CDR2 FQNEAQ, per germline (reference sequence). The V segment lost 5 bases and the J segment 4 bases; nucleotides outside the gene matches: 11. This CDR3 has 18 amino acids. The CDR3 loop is CASSPRTSGPMGANVLTF. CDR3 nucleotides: TGTGCCAGCAGCCCGCGGACTAGCGGCCCTATGGGGGCCAACGTCCTGACTTTC.

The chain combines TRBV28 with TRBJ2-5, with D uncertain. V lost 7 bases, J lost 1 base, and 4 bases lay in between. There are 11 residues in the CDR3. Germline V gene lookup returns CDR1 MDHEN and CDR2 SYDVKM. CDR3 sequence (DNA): TGTGCCAGCATCGGCCAAGAGACCCAGTACTTC. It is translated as CASIGQETQYF.

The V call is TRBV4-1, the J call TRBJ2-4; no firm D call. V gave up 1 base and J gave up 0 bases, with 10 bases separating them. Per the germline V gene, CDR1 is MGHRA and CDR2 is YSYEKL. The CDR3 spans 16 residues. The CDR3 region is CASSQAPSLAKNIQYF. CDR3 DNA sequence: TGCGCCAGCAGCCAAGCGCCGAGCTTAGCCAAAAACATTCAGTACTTC.

The CDR3: CSAHRGERTFF. The CDR3 DNA reads as TGCAGCGCTCATCGAGGAGAGAGGACTTTCTTT. This sequence joins TRBV29-1 and TRBJ1-1; D gene unclear. V lost 7 bases, J lost 12 bases, and 18 bases lay in between. The CDR3 loop spans 11 amino acids. CDR1 is SQVTM, CDR2 ANQGSEA, per germline.